The clone carrying this T cell receptor (beta chain) was recorded a few times. Trimming at V came to 2 bases and at J to 8 bases, leaving 10 bases not matched to a gene. Germline V gene lookup returns CDR1 MDHEN and CDR2 SYDVKM. The CDR3 has 16 amino acids. These data are taken from a study of blood T cell repertoires in COVID-19. For the study at large: The United States, Italy and Spain provided the acute and convalescent COVID-19 samples.

The method was immunoSEQ multiplex PCR; TCRdb's version includes in-frame clones alone and lacks a portion of them. The data contain 150,000 to 200,000 clones, about 77% of them seen just once; the ten biggest clones take up around 17%. Material: PBMCs or T cells enriched from blood (not recorded which). This clonotype was obtained from a woman aged 50 to 65 with acute COVID-19. V usage is TRBV28 and J usage is TRBJ1-3; 9 positions agree with TRBD1. The chain's CDR3 is CASSLMLGTGLDTIYF. Written as DNA, the CDR3 is TGTGCCAGCAGTTTAATGTTGGGGACAGGGTTGGACACCATATATTTT.